What follows are 28 T cell receptor beta chains derived from one specimen sequenced in a study of shared clonotypes between healthy human individuals. TCRdb keeps only in-frame clones here, not all; method: immunoSEQ multiplex PCR. The table includes 2 million to 2.5 million clones, about 92% detected once. Material for sequencing was naive CD4+ T cells from PBMCs. Subset here: CD45RA+ positively selected. The receptor set was obtained from a young man in good health. Some clones in this sample may be carry-over from other donors' samples.

The chain recombines TRBV4-1 with TRBJ1-5; weak D call: TRBD1 (6 bases). V lost 0 bases and J 6 bases, leaving 18 bases between the germline ends. CDR1 is MGHRA, CDR2 YSYEKL, per germline. The CDR3 has 17 amino acids. Here the CDR3 reads CASSQEWPGAVGQPQHF. In DNA, the CDR3 is TGCGCCAGCAGCCAAGAATGGCCAGGGGCGGTGGGTCAGCCCCAGCATTTT.

As to this clone: Other DNA sequences in the sample encode the same CDR3. The chain employs TRBV7-2 and TRBJ2-5, with unresolved D. V shed 7 bases and J shed 5 bases, with 8 bases lying between them. The CDR3 has 11 amino acids. Germline V gene lookup returns CDR1 SGHTA and CDR2 FQGNSA. The CDR3 coding sequence is TGTGCCAGCACCTCCAGGGAGACCCAGTACTTC. This codes for CASTSRETQYF.

On this clone: Because the CDR3's place on the DNA is in doubt, the DNA is left out and the CDR3 is given as listed by TCRdb. The chain has TRBV28 and TRBJ1-4. Counting both end residues, the CDR3 totals 14 amino acids. Germline V gene lookup returns CDR1 MDHEN and CDR2 SYDVKM. The CDR3: CASSFGSGTEKLFF.

This chain links TRBV25-1 with TRBJ2-3; D call uncertain. Per the germline V gene, CDR1 is MGHDK and CDR2 is SYGVNS. V shed 1 base and J shed 2 bases, with 7 bases lying between them. The CDR3 covers 14 residues. The CDR3 reads CASSESPPTDTQYF. CDR3 DNA sequence: TGTGCCAGCAGTGAATCCCCCCCCACAGATACGCAGTATTTT. Filled out from reference TRBV25-1 and TRBJ2-3, the complete variable domain reads EADIYQTPRYLVIGTGKKITLECSQTMGHDKMYWYQQDPGMELHLIHYSYGVNSTEKGDLSSESTVSRIRTEHFPLTLESARPSHTSQYLCASSESPPTDTQYFGPGTRLTVL.

V gene TRBV11-3 combines with J gene TRBJ1-2; 9 bases match TRBD1. The CDR3 is 15 residues long. Trimming took 7 bases from V and 8 from J; bases not matched to a gene: 14. The V gene's germline CDR1 is SGHNT and CDR2 YENEEA. The chain's CDR3 is CASNYKTGGPYGYTF. The CDR3 DNA sequence: TGTGCCAGCAACTACAAGACAGGGGGGCCGTACGGCTACACCTTC.

The chain couples TRBV14 to TRBJ2-4; 7 nucleotides line up with TRBD2. Germline CDR1 SGHDN, CDR2 FVKESK. The ends lost 1 base at V and 6 bases at J; junction bases unmatched: 3. The CDR3 totals 14 residues. The CDR3 DNA is TGTGCCAGCAGCCAAGTGACTAGCAGAAACATTCAGTACTTC. Its translation: CASSQVTSRNIQYF.

The chain uses TRBV5-5 and TRBJ2-7, with 9 bases matching TRBD1. This CDR3 is 14 amino acids long. V trimming: 0 bases; J trimming: 4 bases; junction bases outside the gene matches: 2. Looked up from germline, CDR1 is SGHKS and CDR2 is YYEKEE (reference sequence). In DNA form, the CDR3 reads TGTGCCAGCAGCTTGGAGGGACAGGGTTACGAGCAGTACTTC. This sequence encodes CASSLEGQGYEQYF.

V is TRBV5-1 and J is TRBJ1-6; D remains unclear. V was cut by 0 bases and J by 9 bases, with 13 bases left in between. Germline V gene lookup returns CDR1 SGHRS and CDR2 YFSETQ. The CDR3 spans 15 residues. The CDR3 protein is CASSLAGTPGSPLHF. The CDR3 bases are TGCGCCAGCAGCTTGGCAGGAACCCCGGGTTCACCCCTCCACTTT.

This clone has just one count. V usage is TRBV6-4 and J usage is TRBJ2-3, with 9 nucleotides matching TRBD2. The CDR3 has 14 residues. CDR1 MRHNA and CDR2 SNTAGT come from the germline V gene. V dropped 6 bases and J dropped 4; count of bases not matched to a gene: 5. CDR3 in amino acids: CASSMTSGPDTQYF. In nucleotides, the CDR3 is TGTGCCAGCAGCATGACTAGCGGTCCAGATACGCAGTATTTT.

The chain joins TRBV2 to TRBJ1-1; D not certain. The germline CDR1 and CDR2 sequences are SNHLY and FYNNEI. The length of the CDR3 is 12 residues. V was pared by 4 bases and J by 7 bases, with 10 bases between. The CDR3 loop reads CASSVYTGEAFF. Here the CDR3 DNA reads TGTGCCAGCAGTGTCTATACCGGTGAAGCTTTCTTT.

The chain has TRBV6-6 and TRBJ2-1; the D gene could be TRBD1 or TRBD2 (5 bases each). CDR1 is MNHNY, CDR2 SVGAGI, per germline (reference sequence). The CDR3 runs 15 residues. Trimming removed 5 bases from V and 6 bases from J, with 17 bases in between. DNA of the CDR3: TGTGCCAGCAGTCCCGGGACCCCAGGAGGCAATGAGCAGTTCTTC. This encodes CASSPGTPGGNEQFF.

The CDR3 spells CASSLDPQIGAGDGYTF. The DNA of the CDR3 is TGCGCCAGCAGCTTGGATCCCCAGATCGGGGCTGGGGATGGCTACACCTTC. The genes are TRBV5-1 and TRBJ1-2, with D possibly TRBD1 on 5 matching bases. Per the germline V gene, CDR1 is SGHRS and CDR2 is YFSETQ. The CDR3 length is 17 residues. Trimming removed 0 bases from V and 6 bases from J, with 21 bases in between.

The chain carries TRBV4-1 and TRBJ1-5; tentative D call: TRBD1 (6 bases). CDR1 MGHRA and CDR2 YSYEKL come from the germline V gene. Trimming cost V 0 bases and J 1 base, with 7 bases left between them. This CDR3 is built from 15 residues. As DNA, the CDR3 is TGCGCCAGCAGCCAAGAGCAGGGGAGCAATCAGCCCCAGCATTTT. Residues: CASSQEQGSNQPQHF.

To note about this clone: Other DNA sequences in this sample translate to the same CDR3. The genes are TRBV5-4 and TRBJ2-1; D might be TRBD1 (6 bases). Trimming stripped 0 bases from V and 1 base from J, with 8 bases between. The germline gives CDR1 SGHNT, CDR2 YYREEE (reference sequence). This CDR3 has 15 residues. In nucleotides, the CDR3 is TGTGCCAGCAGCTTGGGAGGGGGATCCTACAATGAGCAGTTCTTC. Encoded protein: CASSLGGGSYNEQFF.

The chain joins TRBV29-1 to TRBJ2-2, with a tentative D call TRBD1 (6 bases). Germline CDR1 reads SQVTM; CDR2 reads ANQGSEA. There are 12 residues in the CDR3. The V end was cut by 7 bases, the J end by 7 bases, with 13 bases between. DNA of the CDR3: TGCAGCGGGGGGCGTCTAGGCGGGGAGCTGTTTTTT. Translating it yields CSGGRLGGELFF.

This rearrangement joins TRBV5-8 to TRBJ1-5; D is unresolved. From germline, CDR1 is SGHTS and CDR2 YDEGEE. Trimming removed 4 bases at V and 0 bases at J, with 11 bases between. The CDR3 contains 15 residues. CDR3 in DNA: TGTGCCAGCAGCACAGACGTGAATAGCAATCAGCCCCAGCATTTT. Its protein product is CASSTDVNSNQPQHF.

The chain employs TRBV19 and TRBJ1-5, with 9 bases that match TRBD1. Germline V gives CDR1 LNHDA, CDR2 SQIVND (reference sequence). V shed 6 bases and J 4 bases; nucleotides not matched to a gene: 7. CDR3 length equals 15 residues. The DNA of the CDR3 is TGTGCCAGTAGCGTGACAGGGGGAGTGAATCAGCCCCAGCATTTT. Residues: CASSVTGGVNQPQHF.

This clone was seen just once. This sequence joins TRBV7-9 and TRBJ2-1, with 14 bases aligning to TRBD2. The CDR3 covers 17 residues. V shed 1 base, J shed 9 bases, and the junction held 8 bases outside the gene matches. Per the germline V gene, CDR1 is SEHNR and CDR2 is FQNEAQ (reference sequence). This CDR3 is CASSLGRLAGGFSEQFF. The CDR3, as DNA: TGTGCCAGCAGCTTAGGTCGACTAGCGGGAGGGTTCAGTGAGCAGTTCTTC.

The rearrangement joins TRBV6-1 to TRBJ2-3, with a tentative D call TRBD2 (5 bases). V was trimmed by 6 bases and J by 2 bases, leaving 15 bases between them. Germline values: CDR1 MNHNS, CDR2 SASEGT. The CDR3 sequence is 15 residues long. CDR3 in DNA: TGTGCCAGCAGCCTAAGCGGTGCCTCCACAGATACGCAGTATTTT. Amino acid sequence: CASSLSGASTDTQYF.

The chain carries TRBV2 and TRBJ2-5; 10 positions match TRBD1. Trimming removed 7 bases from V and 2 bases from J; junction bases left unmatched: 10. CDR3 length: 16 residues. CDR1 is SNHLY, CDR2 FYNNEI, per germline. Here the CDR3 DNA reads TGTGCCAGCAAAACTTCGGGACAGGGGATACAAGAGACCCAGTACTTC. Translation gives CASKTSGQGIQETQYF.

The chain has TRBV5-4 and TRBJ2-2; TRBD1 agrees at 9 bases. The CDR3 contains 16 residues. V shed 4 bases, J shed 1 base, and the junction held 5 bases outside the gene matches. The germline V gene encodes CDR1 SGHNT and CDR2 YYREEE (reference sequence). CDR3 nucleotides: TGTGCCAGCAGCAGGCCGGGACAGGGGAACACCGGGGAGCTGTTTTTT. Its translation: CASSRPGQGNTGELFF.

The rearrangement links TRBV7-2 to TRBJ1-2, with unresolved D. The length of the CDR3 is 12 residues. Germline loops: CDR1 SGHTA, CDR2 FQGNSA. V was pared by 1 base and J by 10 bases, with 10 bases between. CDR3 amino acids: CASSLVASPYTF. The CDR3 region has the DNA TGTGCCAGCAGCTTAGTGGCCAGCCCCTACACCTTC.

This chain connects TRBV4-1 to TRBJ1-2; no definite D call. The CDR3 runs 13 residues. Germline CDR1 and CDR2: MGHRA and YSYEKL. Between the trimmed V and J ends, which lost 1 base and 7 bases, there was a span of 10 bases. The CDR3 DNA follows: TGCGCCAGCAGCCAAGTAGTCCCAAGTGGCTACACCTTC. It encodes CASSQVVPSGYTF.

V and J are TRBV6-1 and TRBJ2-3; 8 bases match TRBD1. Germline V gives CDR1 MNHNS, CDR2 SASEGT. This CDR3 comprises 16 residues. J gave up 1 base and V 3 bases, and 6 bases lay outside the gene matches. This CDR3 is CASSDRGPGGTDTQYF. In DNA form, the CDR3 reads TGTGCCAGCAGTGACAGGGGGCCGGGGGGCACAGATACGCAGTATTTT.

The chain joins TRBV27 to TRBJ2-1, with 8 bases that match TRBD2. The germline CDR1 and CDR2 sequences are MNHEY and SMNVEV (reference sequence). J was trimmed by 5 bases and V by 1 base; bases with no gene match: 10. The CDR3 sequence is 17 residues long. In DNA form, the CDR3 reads TGTGCCAGCAGTTTATTTTCCGTGGCGGGAGGAGACAATGAGCAGTTCTTC. Its translation: CASSLFSVAGGDNEQFF.

The gene calls are TRBV28 and TRBJ1-2; D is unclear. Germline V gene data show CDR1 as MDHEN and CDR2 as SYDVKM. V was trimmed by 2 bases and J by 0 bases, leaving 13 bases between them. The CDR3 length is 16 residues. The CDR3 region is CASSLPTARTNYGYTF. The CDR3 DNA reads TGTGCCAGCAGTTTACCGACCGCCAGGACTAACTATGGCTACACCTTC.

The chain carries TRBV27 and TRBJ2-7, with 8 bases identical to TRBD1. Germline CDR1 and CDR2: MNHEY and SMNVEV (reference sequence). This CDR3 has 13 residues. Germline trimming cut 6 bases from V and 3 bases from J; bases unmatched to any gene: 4. The CDR3, as DNA: TGTGCCAGCAGATCCGGGACAGGCTACGAGCAGTACTTC. This codes for CASRSGTGYEQYF.

The chain employs TRBV2 and TRBJ2-4, with unresolved D. V lost 5 bases and J 1 base, leaving 9 bases between the germline ends. In germline, CDR1 is SNHLY, CDR2 FYNNEI. The CDR3 is 14 amino acids. CDR3 amino acids: CASSPPGAKNIQYF. CDR3 DNA: TGTGCCAGCAGTCCGCCTGGGGCCAAAAACATTCAGTACTTC.